This TCR beta chain was captured in a study of cytomegalovirus exposure and HLA in healthy donors. The PCR employed 60 Vbeta primers together with 13 Jbeta primers. Libraries were prepared by immunoSEQ multiplex PCR; TCRdb keeps only in-frame clonotypes and omits some of them. The table lists about 150,000 clones. This cohort consisted of healthy bone marrow donors. The J segment lost 1 base and the V segment lost 4 bases, leaving 7 bases of the junction unmatched. The germline CDR1 and CDR2 sequences are SGHRS and YFSETQ. This CDR3 region has 15 residues. This TCR was recovered from a woman in her forties or fifties in good health and CMV-seronegative. Sequenced: PBMCs. V gene TRBV5-1 combines with J gene TRBJ2-5, with 7 nucleotides matching TRBD1. CDR3 residues: CASSQDRSGQETQYF. CDR3 DNA: TGCGCCAGCAGCCAGGACAGGAGCGGCCAAGAGACCCAGTACTTC. Together with reference TRBV5-1 and TRBJ2-5, the CDR3 gives the full variable domain: KAGVTQTPRYLIKTRGQQVTLSCSPISGHRSVSWYQQTPGQGLQFLFEYFSETQRNKGNFPGRFSGRQFSNSRSEMNVSTLELGDSALYLCASSQDRSGQETQYFGPGTRLLVL.